The sequence of this TCR beta chain was determined in a study of vaccination effects on CD4 cells after COVID-19 (dated 2022 in TCRdb). Regarding the research as a whole: In the ViraFEST assay, PBMC were stimulated with viral peptide pools, and TCR sequencing was then used to find antigen-specific CD4+ T cell clonotypes based on their expansion. A total of 10 COVID-19 convalescent patients and a few SARS-CoV-2-naive healthy vaccine recipients were included in the full study. Approximately 2 million PBMC per well were cultured in IMDM with about 5.1% human AB serum, 8.5 to 10 IU/ml IL-2 and gentamicin, plus 10 ug/ml peptides. Each participant got two doses of an mRNA SARS-CoV-2 vaccine, either BNT162b2 or mRNA-1273. Cultures from other donors in the study were sequenced using the Oncomine TCR Beta short-read assay on an Illumina iSeq 100. In both COVID-19 convalescent patients and infection-naive vaccine recipients, the study compared SARS-CoV-2 spike-specific CD4+ TCR repertoires from before mRNA vaccination with those from after it.

After more than nine days of culture, CD4+ T cells were isolated with the EasySep CD4+ T cell isolation kit. Healthy vaccine recipients had no prior SARS-CoV-2 infection, confirmed by negative nucleocapsid antibodies before and after vaccination. Half of the culture medium was replaced with fresh IL-2-containing medium on days 3 and 7. Each peptide stimulation condition was cultured in triplicate wells unless otherwise noted. Using Ficoll-Paque Plus gradient centrifugation, PBMC were separated from whole blood and then either used fresh or cryopreserved at -140C. Genomic DNA was extracted from cultured CD4+ T cells with the QIAamp micro DNA kit. Paper-wide results and their limitations: In healthy vaccine recipients, vaccine-induced clones were almost all SARS-CoV-2 mono-reactive, with only 1 of 255 being cross-reactive with common cold coronaviruses. Limitations of the study were the small number of convalescent patients and the absence of early post-infection timepoints. Marked clonal contraction was observed in both infection-induced and vaccine-induced clones at late post-vaccination timepoints, consistent with waning T cell responses.

Libraries were built with the immunoSEQ multiplex PCR assay. TCR beta CDR3 sequencing was performed on DNA from the cultured, isolated CD4+ T cells. As for the authors' bioinformatics: Non-productive TCR sequences were discarded, and reads were trimmed to the CDR3 region, with only CDR3s of 7 or more amino acids retained. The MANAFEST web app was used to identify antigen-specific clonotypes by comparing expansion in peptide wells with expansion in reference cultures. To be called positive, a clone needed expansion at FDR<0.05 compared with the reference and with all other wells, an odds ratio greater than 5, and a frequency greater than 0.1% in two replicate wells. A clonotype was called cross-reactive if it was significantly expanded both in SARS-CoV-2 spike wells and in at least one common cold coronavirus spike condition. Using the stringdist R package, CDR3 similarity was measured by Levenshtein distance, and unrooted trees were constructed with ape in R 3.6.1. The clones in this table, taken by TCRdb from immuneACCESS, are in-frame only. Not every clone is retained; where verified, under half of the shortfall comes from an unresolved V gene, and the cause of the rest is unknown. V and J calls and clone size follow that table, whereas D and trimming were derived from the DNA. In this sample the table shows 45,000 to 60,000 clones, around three quarters of which occur a single time. Roughly 3.2% of the sample goes to the ten largest clones.

Remarks on this clone: Its binding antigen is unknown. Per-nucleotide qualities are absent, and no much larger clonotype sits a single base away.

From a lookup of the germline V gene, CDR1 and CDR2 are MRHNA and SNTAGT. Trimming accounts for 2 bases at V and 0 bases at J, while the number of junction bases matched to no gene is 15. Reading from cysteine to phenylalanine, the CDR3 counts 22 amino acids. Only the CDR3 DNA stays, 66 bases, in frame from base 1. Sequencing used CD4+ T cells from PBMCs cultured without peptide, obtained before COVID-19 vaccination. The V gene is TRBV6-4 and the J gene is TRBJ2-1; 14 middle bases align to TRBD2. The source is a human donor who received a COVID-19 vaccine. The CDR3 corresponds to CASSDTDTGTSGGLSSYNEQFF. The nucleotides read TGTGCCAGCAGTGACACGGACACCGGGACTAGCGGGGGACTTAGCTCCTACAATGAGCAGTTCTTC.